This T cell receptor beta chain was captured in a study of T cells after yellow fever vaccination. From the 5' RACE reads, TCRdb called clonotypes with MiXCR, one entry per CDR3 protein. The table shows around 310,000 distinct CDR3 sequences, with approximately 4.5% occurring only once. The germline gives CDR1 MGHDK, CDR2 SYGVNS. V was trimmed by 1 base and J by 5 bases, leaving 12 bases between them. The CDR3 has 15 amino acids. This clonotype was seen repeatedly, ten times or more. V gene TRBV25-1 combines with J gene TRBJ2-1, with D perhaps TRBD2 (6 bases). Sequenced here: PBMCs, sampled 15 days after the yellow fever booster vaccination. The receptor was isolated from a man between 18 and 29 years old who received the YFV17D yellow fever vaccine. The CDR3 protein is CASSEFRGRNNEQFF. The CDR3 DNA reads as TGTGCCAGCAGTGAATTCCGGGGGAGAAACAATGAGCAGTTCTTC.